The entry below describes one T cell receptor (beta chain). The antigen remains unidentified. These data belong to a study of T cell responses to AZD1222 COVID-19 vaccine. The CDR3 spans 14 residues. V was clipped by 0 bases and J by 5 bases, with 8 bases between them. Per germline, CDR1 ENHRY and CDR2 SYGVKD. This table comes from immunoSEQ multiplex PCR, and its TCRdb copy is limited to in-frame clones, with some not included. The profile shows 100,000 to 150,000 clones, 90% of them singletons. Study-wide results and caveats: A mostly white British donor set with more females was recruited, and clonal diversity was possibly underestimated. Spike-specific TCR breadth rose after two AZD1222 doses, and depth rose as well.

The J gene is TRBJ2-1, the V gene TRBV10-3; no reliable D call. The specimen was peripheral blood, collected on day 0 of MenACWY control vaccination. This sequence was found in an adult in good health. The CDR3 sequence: CAISESFGHNEQFF. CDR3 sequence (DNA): TGTGCCATCAGTGAGTCTTTTGGGCACAATGAGCAGTTCTTC.